This TCR beta chain was profiled in a study of T cell repertoires in cytomegalovirus infection. Looking at the study overall: Both a matching HLA type and CMV infection were indicated by public TCR beta signatures.

There are a few counts of this clonotype. The CDR3 is 14 residues long. The germline V gene encodes CDR1 WNHNN and CDR2 SYGVQD (reference sequence). Trimming removed 2 bases from V and 3 bases from J, with 11 bases in between. One entry per CDR3 protein results from TCRdb running MiXCR on the reads. The sample lists about 260,000 distinct CDR3 sequences, roughly 13% occurring once. The sequencing sample was made of PBMCs. J is TRBJ2-7 and V is TRBV10-1; no clear D gene. This receptor was identified in a human donor in good health (CMV status not recorded). Some clones in this sample may be carry-over from other donors' samples. The CDR3 DNA reads as TGCGCCAGCAGTGAGGCGAGCCTAGGCTACGAGCAGTACTTC. Translating it yields CASSEASLGYEQYF.